This TCR beta chain was observed in a study of identifying expanded T cells in peripheral blood. Findings of the study overall: About 1.2 clones differed between technical replicates, versus 16.4 and 19 over time. Variance in clone template counts between approximately two-week samples significantly increased with total template count across all healthy donors.

Sequenced by immunoSEQ multiplex PCR; TCRdb stores in-frame clones only, minus some. The sample includes some 81,000 clones, approximately 84% of them seen just once. During the collection period, no donor immune events like infections were recorded. On this clone itself: Its antigen is unidentified.

The source material was blood. This TCR was sampled from a person aged 18 to 70 in good health.

CDR3 residues: CASSNGQGANEQFF. CDR3 sequence (DNA): TGTGCCAGCAGCAACGGACAGGGGGCAAATGAGCAGTTCTTC. The chain carries TRBV7-9 and TRBJ2-1; 11 positions agree with TRBD1. The V and J ends lost 5 bases and 7 bases, in that order; junction bases with no gene match: 4. The CDR3 contains 14 residues. The germline gives CDR1 SEHNR, CDR2 FQNEAQ (reference sequence).